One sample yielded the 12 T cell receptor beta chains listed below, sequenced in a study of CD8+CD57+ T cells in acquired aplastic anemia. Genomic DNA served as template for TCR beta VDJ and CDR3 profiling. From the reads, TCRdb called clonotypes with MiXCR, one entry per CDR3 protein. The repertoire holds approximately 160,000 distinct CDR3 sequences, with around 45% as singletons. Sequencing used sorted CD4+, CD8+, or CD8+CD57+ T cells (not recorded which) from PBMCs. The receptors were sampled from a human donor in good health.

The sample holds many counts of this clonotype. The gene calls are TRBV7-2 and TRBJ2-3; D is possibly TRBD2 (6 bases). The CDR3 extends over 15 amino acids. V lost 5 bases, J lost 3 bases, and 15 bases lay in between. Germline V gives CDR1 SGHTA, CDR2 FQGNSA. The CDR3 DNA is TGTGCCAGCAGCCCCACGGTCGGGGGAACAGATACGCAGTATTTT. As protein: CASSPTVGGTDTQYF.

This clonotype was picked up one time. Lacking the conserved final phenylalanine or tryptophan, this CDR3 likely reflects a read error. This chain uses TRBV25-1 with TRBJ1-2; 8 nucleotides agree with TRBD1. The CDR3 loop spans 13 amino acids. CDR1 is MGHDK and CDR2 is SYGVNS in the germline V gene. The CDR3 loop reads CTSSVQGAYGYTL. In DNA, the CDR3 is TGTACCAGCAGTGTTCAGGGGGCCTATGGCTACACCCTC.

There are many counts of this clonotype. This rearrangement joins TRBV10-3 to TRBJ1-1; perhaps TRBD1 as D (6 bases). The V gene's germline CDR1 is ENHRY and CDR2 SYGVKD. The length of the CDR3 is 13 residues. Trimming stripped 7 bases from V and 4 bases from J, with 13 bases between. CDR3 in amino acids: CAIMGHGSTEAFF. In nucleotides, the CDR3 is TGTGCCATCATGGGACACGGGAGCACTGAAGCTTTCTTT.

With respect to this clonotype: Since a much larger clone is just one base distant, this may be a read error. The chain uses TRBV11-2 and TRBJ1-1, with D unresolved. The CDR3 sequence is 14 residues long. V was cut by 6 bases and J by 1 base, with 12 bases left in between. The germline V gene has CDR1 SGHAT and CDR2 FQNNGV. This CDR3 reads CASSLVSPNTEAFF. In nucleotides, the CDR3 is TGTGCCAGCAGTCTGGTAAGTCCGAACACTGAAGCTTTCTTT. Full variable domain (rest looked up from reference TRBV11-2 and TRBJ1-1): EAGVAQSPRYKIIEKRQSVAFWCNPISGHATLYWYQQILGQGPKLLIQFQNNGVVDDSQLPKDRFSAERLKGVDSTLKIQPAKLEDSAVYLCASSLVSPNTEAFFGQGTRLTVV.

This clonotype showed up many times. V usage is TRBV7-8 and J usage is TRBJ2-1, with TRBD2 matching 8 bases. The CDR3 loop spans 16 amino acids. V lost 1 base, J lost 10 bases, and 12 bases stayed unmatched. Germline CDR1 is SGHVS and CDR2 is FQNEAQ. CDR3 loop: CASSLDLPGLGGEQFF. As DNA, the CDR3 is TGTGCCAGCAGCTTAGACCTCCCGGGACTAGGGGGGGAGCAGTTCTTC. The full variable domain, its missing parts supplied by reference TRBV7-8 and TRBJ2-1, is GAGVSQSPRYKVAKRGQDVALRCDPISGHVSLFWYQQALGQGPEFLTYFQNEAQLDKSGLPSDRFFAERPEGSVSTLKIQRTQQEDSAVYLCASSLDLPGLGGEQFFGPGTRLTVL.

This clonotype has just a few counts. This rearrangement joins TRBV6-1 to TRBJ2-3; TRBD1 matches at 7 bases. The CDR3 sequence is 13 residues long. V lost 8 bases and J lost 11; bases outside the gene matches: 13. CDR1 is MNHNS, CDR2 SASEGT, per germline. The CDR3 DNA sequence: TGTGCCAGCGATAAGGACAGGACCCTCGGGCAGTATTTT. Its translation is CASDKDRTLGQYF.

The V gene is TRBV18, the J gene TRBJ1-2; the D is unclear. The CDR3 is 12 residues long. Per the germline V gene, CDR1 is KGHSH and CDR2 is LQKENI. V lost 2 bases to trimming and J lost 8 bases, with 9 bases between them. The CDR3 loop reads CASSPGIDGYTF. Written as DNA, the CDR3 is TGTGCCAGCTCACCAGGGATAGACGGCTACACCTTC. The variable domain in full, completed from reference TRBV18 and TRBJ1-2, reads NAGVMQNPRHLVRRRGQEARLRCSPMKGHSHVYWYRQLPEEGLKFMVYLQKENIIDESGMPKERFSAEFPKEGPSILRIQQVVRGDSAAYFCASSPGIDGYTFGSGTRLTVV.

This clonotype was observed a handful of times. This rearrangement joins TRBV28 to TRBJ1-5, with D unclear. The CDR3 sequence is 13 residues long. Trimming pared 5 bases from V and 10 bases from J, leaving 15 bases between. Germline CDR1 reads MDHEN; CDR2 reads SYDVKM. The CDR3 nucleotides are TGTGCCAGCAGTGGCCCCGGAGGGTTACCCCAGCATTTT. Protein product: CASSGPGGLPQHF.

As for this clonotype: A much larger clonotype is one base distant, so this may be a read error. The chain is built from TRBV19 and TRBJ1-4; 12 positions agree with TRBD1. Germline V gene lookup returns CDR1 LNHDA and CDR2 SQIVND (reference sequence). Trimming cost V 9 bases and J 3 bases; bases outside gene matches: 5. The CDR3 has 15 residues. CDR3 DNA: TGTGCCAGCCGGGACAGGGGGCCCCCTAATGAAAAACTGTTTTTT. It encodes CASRDRGPPNEKLFF.

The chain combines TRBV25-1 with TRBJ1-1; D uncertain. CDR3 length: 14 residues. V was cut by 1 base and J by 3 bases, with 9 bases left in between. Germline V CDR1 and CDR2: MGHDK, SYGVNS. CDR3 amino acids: CASSESVWDTEAFF. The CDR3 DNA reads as TGTGCCAGCAGTGAATCCGTGTGGGACACTGAAGCTTTCTTT.

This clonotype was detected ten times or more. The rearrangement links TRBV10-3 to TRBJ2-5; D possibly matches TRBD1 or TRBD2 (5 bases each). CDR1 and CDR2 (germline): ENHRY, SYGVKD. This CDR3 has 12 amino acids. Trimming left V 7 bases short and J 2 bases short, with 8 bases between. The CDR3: CAIKGSQETQYF. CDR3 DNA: TGTGCCATCAAGGGGAGTCAAGAGACCCAGTACTTC.

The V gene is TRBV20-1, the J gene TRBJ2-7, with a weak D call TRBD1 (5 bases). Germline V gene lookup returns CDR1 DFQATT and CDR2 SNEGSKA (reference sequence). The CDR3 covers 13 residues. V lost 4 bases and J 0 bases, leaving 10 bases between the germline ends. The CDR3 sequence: CSAKDIASYEQYF. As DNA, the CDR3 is TGCAGTGCTAAGGACATAGCCTCCTACGAGCAGTACTTC.